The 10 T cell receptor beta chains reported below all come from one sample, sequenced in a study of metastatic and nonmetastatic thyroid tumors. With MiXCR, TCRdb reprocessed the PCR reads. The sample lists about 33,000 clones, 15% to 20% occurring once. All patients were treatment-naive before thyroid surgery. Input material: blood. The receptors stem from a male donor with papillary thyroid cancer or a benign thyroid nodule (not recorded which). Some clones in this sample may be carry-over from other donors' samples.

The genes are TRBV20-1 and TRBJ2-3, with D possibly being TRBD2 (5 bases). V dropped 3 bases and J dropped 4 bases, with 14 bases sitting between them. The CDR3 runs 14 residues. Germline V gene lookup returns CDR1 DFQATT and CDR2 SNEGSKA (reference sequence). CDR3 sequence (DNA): TGCAGTGCTAGCCGGGATAGTCAGGCAGATACGCAGTATTTT. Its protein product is CSASRDSQADTQYF.

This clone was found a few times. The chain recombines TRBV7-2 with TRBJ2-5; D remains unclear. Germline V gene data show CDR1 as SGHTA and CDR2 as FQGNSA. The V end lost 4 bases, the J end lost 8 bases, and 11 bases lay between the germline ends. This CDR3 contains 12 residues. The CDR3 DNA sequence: TGTGCCAGCAGCTCATTAGAAGGAACCCAGTACTTC. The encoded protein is CASSSLEGTQYF. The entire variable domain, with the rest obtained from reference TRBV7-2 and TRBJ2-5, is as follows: GAGVSQSPSNKVTEKGKDVELRCDPISGHTALYWYRQSLGQGLEFLIYFQGNSAPDKSGLPSDRFSAERTGGSVSTLTIQRTQQEDSAVYLCASSSLEGTQYFGPGTRLLVL.

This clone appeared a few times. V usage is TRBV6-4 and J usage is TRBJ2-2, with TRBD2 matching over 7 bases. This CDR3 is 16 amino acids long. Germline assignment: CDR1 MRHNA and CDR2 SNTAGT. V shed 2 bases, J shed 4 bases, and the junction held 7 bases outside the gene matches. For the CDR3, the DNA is TGTGCCAGCAGTGACGGGGGAGGGACGGGCACCGGGGAGCTGTTTTTT. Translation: CASSDGGGTGTGELFF.

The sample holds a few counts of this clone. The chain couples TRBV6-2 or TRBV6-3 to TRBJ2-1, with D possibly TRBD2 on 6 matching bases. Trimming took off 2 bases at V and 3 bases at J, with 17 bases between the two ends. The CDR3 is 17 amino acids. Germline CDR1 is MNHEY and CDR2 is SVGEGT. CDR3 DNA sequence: TGTGCCAGCAGTTACCCACGTAACGTGGGGGGCTACAATGAGCAGTTCTTC. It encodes CASSYPRNVGGYNEQFF.

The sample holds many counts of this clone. CDR3 sequence: CACTNRRSDYGYTF. In DNA, the CDR3 is TGTGCCTGTACGAACAGAAGAAGCGACTATGGCTACACCTTC. The chain links TRBV30 to TRBJ1-2, with unresolved D. CDR3 length: 14 amino acids. Trimming took off 6 bases at V and 3 bases at J, with 17 bases between the two ends. Germline V gene lookup returns CDR1 GTSNPN and CDR2 SVGIG (reference sequence).

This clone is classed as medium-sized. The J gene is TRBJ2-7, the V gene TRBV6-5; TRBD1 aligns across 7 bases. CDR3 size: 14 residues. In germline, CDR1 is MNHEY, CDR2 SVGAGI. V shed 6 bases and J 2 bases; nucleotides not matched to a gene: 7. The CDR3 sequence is CASSHSTGTYEQYF. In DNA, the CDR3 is TGTGCCAGCAGCCACTCGACAGGGACCTACGAGCAGTACTTC.

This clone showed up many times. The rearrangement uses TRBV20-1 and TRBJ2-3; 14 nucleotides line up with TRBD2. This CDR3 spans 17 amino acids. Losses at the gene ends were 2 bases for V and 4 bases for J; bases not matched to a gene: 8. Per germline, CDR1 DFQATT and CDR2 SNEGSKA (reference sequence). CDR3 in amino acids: CSARPTSGRAVADTQYF. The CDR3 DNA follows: TGCAGTGCTAGACCGACTAGCGGGAGGGCCGTGGCAGATACGCAGTATTTT.

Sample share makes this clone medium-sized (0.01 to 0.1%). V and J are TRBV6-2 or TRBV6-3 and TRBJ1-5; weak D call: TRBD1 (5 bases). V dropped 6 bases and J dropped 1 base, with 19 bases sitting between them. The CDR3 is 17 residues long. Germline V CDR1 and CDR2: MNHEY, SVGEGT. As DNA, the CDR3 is TGTGCCAGCAGCCCTGGGACTCCGCGAGGGAGCAATCAGCCCCAGCATTTT. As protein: CASSPGTPRGSNQPQHF.

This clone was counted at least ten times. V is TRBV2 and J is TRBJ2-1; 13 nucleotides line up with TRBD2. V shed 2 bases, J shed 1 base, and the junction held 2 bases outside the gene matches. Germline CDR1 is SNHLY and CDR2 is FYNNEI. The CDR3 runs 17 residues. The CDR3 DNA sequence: TGTGCCAGCAGTGAACGGACTAGCGGGAGTTCCTACAATGAGCAGTTCTTC. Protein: CASSERTSGSSYNEQFF.

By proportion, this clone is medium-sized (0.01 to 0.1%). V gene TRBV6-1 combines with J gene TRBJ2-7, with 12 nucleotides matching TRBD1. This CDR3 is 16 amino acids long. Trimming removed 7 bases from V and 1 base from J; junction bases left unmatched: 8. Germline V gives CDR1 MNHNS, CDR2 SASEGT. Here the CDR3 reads CASTAGTGGDSYEQYF. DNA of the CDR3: TGTGCCAGCACCGCCGGGACAGGGGGCGATTCCTACGAGCAGTACTTC.